This is a list of T cell receptor beta chains from one sample in a study of vaccination effects on CD4 cells after COVID-19. Only in-frame clones appear in the TCRdb table, and some are missing; sequencing was by immunoSEQ multiplex PCR. The repertoire holds tens of thousands of clones, with 76% as singletons. Their antigens are not known. The specimen comprised CD4+ T cells from PBMCs cultured without peptide, sampled after COVID-19 vaccination. The receptors were sampled from a human donor who had a prior SARS-CoV-2 infection. Each CDR3 is given with its conserved first and last residue. Where a row states a size, it is once, few, many or the class of an expanded clone; other rows omit it.

NA	TRBJ2-5	TRBV15	CATRYDRNQETQYF
NA	TRBJ2-7	TRBV9	CASSARGQVTDEQYF
NA	TRBJ2-3	TRBV7-2	CASSLGGGRLYRYTQYF
NA	TRBJ2-1	TRBV6-5	CASKLVGGNEQFF
NA	TRBJ2-1	TRBV3-1/TRBV3-2	CASSQGLGGHHGRQFF
few	TRBJ2-1	TRBV5-6	CASSFTGANIYNEQFF
few	TRBJ1-6	TRBV6-5	CATDRGLYYNSPLHF
few	TRBJ2-3	TRBV6-4	CASSQLPEGPDTQYF
NA	TRBJ2-3	TRBV24-1	CATSGGITSTDTQYF
NA	TRBJ2-3	TRBV7-2	CASSLPTDTQYF
few	TRBJ1-2	TRBV24-1	CATSDSSRDYGYTF
few	TRBJ2-1	TRBV6-6	CASRDGGGRSEQFF
few	TRBJ2-3	TRBV2	CASNGVFTDTQYF
NA	TRBJ2-2	TRBV9	CASSRGTSGMDTGELFF
NA	TRBJ2-5	TRBV30	CAWSVYGPETQYF
NA	TRBJ1-5	TRBV24-1	CATSAAGRNQPQHF
NA	TRBJ1-5	TRBV6-1	CASSEVGSQPQHF
NA	TRBJ2-2	TRBV25-1	CASSEWTDGELFF
NA	TRBJ1-2	TRBV16	CASSQTAGYTF
NA	TRBJ1-3	TRBV5-1	CASSLVGLSGNTIYF
NA	TRBJ1-4	TRBV28	CASSSGATNEKLFF
NA	TRBJ1-4	TRBV29-1	CSVEDQGRGEKLFF
few	TRBJ1-2	TRBV4-1	CASSQTLKKDRGNYGYTF
NA	TRBJ2-7	TRBV18	CASSPSGGGINYEQYF
NA	TRBJ2-1	TRBV29-1	CSVVVWDEQFF
NA	TRBJ2-6	TRBV5-4	CASSLQGSGANVLTF
NA	TRBJ1-6	TRBV7-2	CASSLEIYSPLHF
NA	TRBJ2-7	TRBV9	CASSAGTSASYEQYF
few	TRBJ2-1	TRBV6-6	CASSYVDEQFF
NA	TRBJ1-1	TRBV11-3	CASSLYTNTEAFF
few	TRBJ2-7	TRBV7-7	CASSLGPGSPYEQYF
NA	TRBJ2-3	TRBV28	CASSSFSGASTDTQYF
NA	TRBJ2-7	TRBV7-9	CASSPTFAGAYSPYEQYF
few	TRBJ2-7	TRBV7-2	CASSLGPSFGQYF
NA	TRBJ2-3	TRBV12-3/TRBV12-4	CASTNGRRDTQYF